This T cell receptor (beta chain) was captured by sequencing in a study of tumor and adjacent non-tumor tissue in lung cancer. No cell sorting was done before RNA was extracted from the tissue. The normal lung tissue was taken more than 3 cm from the tumor edge. Study outcomes and limitations: Tumor repertoires had a smaller top 100 clone share than normal lung. Compared with tumor, normal lung showed significantly lower TCR diversity.

The library came from three nested PCR rounds adapted from ARM-PCR protocols. MiXCR, applied by TCRdb to the multiplex PCR reads, yields one record per CDR3 protein. The repertoire holds more than 55,000 distinct CDR3 sequences, with about 63% as singletons. Notes on this clonotype: Antigen unknown. Compared with germline, one end of the junction differs, possibly owing to a read error.

The CDR3 is 13 amino acids. Germline V lookup: CDR1 SGHRS, CDR2 YFSETQ. The sequence came from an older man with non-small cell lung cancer. The V call is TRBV5-1, the J call TRBJ2-2; D is perhaps TRBD1 (6 bases). The sample was distant non-tumor lung tissue. CDR3: CASSFRDTGELSF. The CDR3 coding sequence is TGCGCCAGCAGCTTCAGGGACACCGGGGAGCTGTCTTTT.